Sequencing of this TCR beta chain was carried out in a study of shared clonotypes between healthy human individuals. Turning to the study itself: Three plates each covered CD4 naive and memory; CD8 naive two, CD8 memory one.

This CDR3 contains 17 residues. Notes on the study in general: Despite large depth, sorted-subset datasets appeared incompletely sequenced.

A deep-level run was used for the assay. The protocol was immunoSEQ multiplex PCR, while the TCRdb copy is restricted to in-frame clones and leaves out a portion. Altogether 1,500,000 or so clones are present, just under 99% being singletons, with the ten largest covering 0.36%. The donors were adults (healthy and HIV-negative) with no recent acute infections or vaccinations. Of note for this clone: Its antigen is not known.

The rearrangement uses TRBV12-2 and TRBJ2-2; TRBD2, the table's D call, was not compared with the DNA. TRBV12-2 is flagged as a pseudogene. The specimen sequenced was naive CD4+ T cells sorted from blood. Subset meaning: CD45RA+ positively selected. This clonotype was obtained from a man aged 25 to 45 in good health. CDR3 region: CASRYEPGTSFTGELFF. The CDR3 DNA follows: TGTGCAAGTCGCTACGAACCGGGAACTAGTTTCACCGGGGAGCTGTTTTTT.